There are a few counts of the clone carrying this T cell receptor beta chain. Its antigen remains unknown. The CDR3 totals 19 residues. V shed 6 bases, J shed 0 bases, and the junction held 16 bases outside the gene matches. The germline CDR1 and CDR2 sequences are MNHNS and SASEGT. This sample's TCRbeta library carried unique molecular identifier barcodes. TCRdb recomputed calls from the PCR reads with MiXCR, one row per CDR3 protein. The sample lists over 45,000 distinct CDR3 sequences, approximately 43% occurring once. This entry is derived from a study of T-cell reconstitution after alpha-beta-depleted transplantation in children. Study observations and caveats: For some patients, TCRbeta diversity was high at day 60 because of recipient T cells and thymic progenitors that survived. Hyperexpanded clones declined; after one year, newly produced T cells mostly supplied diversity. Expanded clones from the graft, numbering several hundred, reportedly supplied alpha-beta T cells about two months after transplant.

This clonotype was sampled from a male patient aged 5 to 17 who had a stem cell transplant for acute lymphoblastic leukemia, so the T cells may come from the graft donor. The input for sequencing was PBMCs, mostly from graft donor cells, taken 360 days after TCRalphabeta/CD19-depleted stem cell transplant. The chain couples TRBV6-1 to TRBJ2-3; TRBD2 agrees at 9 bases. The CDR3 protein is CASSPRGAGGPLSTDTQYF. DNA of the CDR3: TGTGCCAGCAGCCCTCGGGGAGCGGGGGGCCCTCTTAGCACAGATACGCAGTATTTT.